The subject of this entry is one T cell receptor beta chain. Its antigen is unknown. Germline loops: CDR1 SGHRS, CDR2 YFSETQ. This CDR3 spans 15 amino acids. The junction had 7 bases not matched to a gene; V was cut back by 2 bases and J by 7 bases. The team produced cDNA through 5'RACE using 10-nucleotide random UMIs. Over 170 million TCR-beta sequences from 15-18 subjects were obtained in each sequencing run. Using its own MiXCR run on the 5' RACE reads, TCRdb lists one record per CDR3 protein. The table lists fewer than 90,000 distinct CDR3 sequences, under 13% of them singletons, with about 1.8% in the top ten. The data belong to a study of neurological immune-mediated disorders. Notes on the study in general: HTLV-1-associated myelopathy ranked highest for TCR clonal expansion and multiple sclerosis lowest, beneath healthy controls.

The specimen was PBMCs. This clonotype originated in a man aged 35-49 years in good health. The gene calls are TRBV5-1 and TRBJ2-1; 9 bases match TRBD1. The CDR3 is CASSFSQGAYNEQFF. The CDR3 nucleotides are TGCGCCAGCAGCTTCTCACAGGGGGCTTATAATGAGCAGTTCTTC.